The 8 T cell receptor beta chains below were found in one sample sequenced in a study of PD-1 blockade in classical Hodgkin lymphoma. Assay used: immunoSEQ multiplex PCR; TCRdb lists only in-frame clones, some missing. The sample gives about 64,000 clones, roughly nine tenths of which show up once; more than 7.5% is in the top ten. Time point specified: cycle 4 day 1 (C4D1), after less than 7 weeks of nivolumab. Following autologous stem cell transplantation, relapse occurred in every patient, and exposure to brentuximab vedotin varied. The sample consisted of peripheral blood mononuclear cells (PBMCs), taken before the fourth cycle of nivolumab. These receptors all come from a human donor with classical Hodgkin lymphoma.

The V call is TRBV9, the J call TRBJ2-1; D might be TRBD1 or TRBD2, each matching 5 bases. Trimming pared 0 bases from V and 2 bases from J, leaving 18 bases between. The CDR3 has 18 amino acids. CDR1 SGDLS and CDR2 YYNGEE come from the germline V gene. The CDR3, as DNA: TGTGCCAGCAGCGTAGAGGGGTATGTAGATAGCGCCTACAATGAGCAGTTCTTC. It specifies CASSVEGYVDSAYNEQFF.

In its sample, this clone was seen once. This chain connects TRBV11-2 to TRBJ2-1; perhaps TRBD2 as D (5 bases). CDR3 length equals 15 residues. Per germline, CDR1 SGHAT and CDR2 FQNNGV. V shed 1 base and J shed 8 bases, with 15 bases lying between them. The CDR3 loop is CASSLGGLPIDEQFF. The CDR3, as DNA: TGTGCCAGCAGCTTAGGTGGACTGCCGATCGATGAGCAGTTCTTC.

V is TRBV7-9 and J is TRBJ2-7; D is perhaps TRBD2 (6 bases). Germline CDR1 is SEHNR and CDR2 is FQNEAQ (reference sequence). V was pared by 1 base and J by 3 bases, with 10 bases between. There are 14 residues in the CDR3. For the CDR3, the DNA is TGTGCCAGCAGCTTAGATCCAGCGGGCTACGAGCAGTACTTC. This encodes CASSLDPAGYEQYF.

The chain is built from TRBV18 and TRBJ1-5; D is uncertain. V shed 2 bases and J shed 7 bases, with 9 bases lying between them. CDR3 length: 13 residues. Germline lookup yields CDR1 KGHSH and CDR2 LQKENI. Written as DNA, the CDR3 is TGTGCCAGCTCACCAACGGCGGCACAGCCCCAGCATTTT. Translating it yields CASSPTAAQPQHF.

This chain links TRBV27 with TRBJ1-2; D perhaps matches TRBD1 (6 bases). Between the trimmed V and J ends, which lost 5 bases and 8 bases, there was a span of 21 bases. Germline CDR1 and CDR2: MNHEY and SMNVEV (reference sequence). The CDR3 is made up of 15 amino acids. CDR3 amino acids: CASSTSGAAPDGYTF. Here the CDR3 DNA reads TGTGCCAGCAGTACATCAGGGGCCGCGCCTGACGGCTACACCTTC.

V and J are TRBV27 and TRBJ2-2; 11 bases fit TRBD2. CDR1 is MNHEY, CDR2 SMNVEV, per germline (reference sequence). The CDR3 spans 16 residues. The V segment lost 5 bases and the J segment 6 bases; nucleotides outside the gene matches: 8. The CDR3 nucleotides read TGTGCCAGCAGTCTCATAGCGGGAGGGCCTCCCGGGGAGCTGTTTTTT. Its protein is CASSLIAGGPPGELFF.

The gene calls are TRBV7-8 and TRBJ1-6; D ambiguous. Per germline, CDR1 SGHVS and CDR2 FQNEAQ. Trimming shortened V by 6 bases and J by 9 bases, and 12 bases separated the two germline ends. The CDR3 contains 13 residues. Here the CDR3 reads CASRGMGSSPLHF. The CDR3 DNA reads TGTGCCAGCAGAGGCATGGGTTCTTCACCCCTCCACTTT.

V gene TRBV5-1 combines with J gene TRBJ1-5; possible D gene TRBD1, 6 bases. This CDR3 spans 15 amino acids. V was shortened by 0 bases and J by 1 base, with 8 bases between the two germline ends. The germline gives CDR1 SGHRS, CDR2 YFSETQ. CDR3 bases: TGCGCCAGCAGCTTGGCCGGACAGAGCAATCAGCCCCAGCATTTT. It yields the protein CASSLAGQSNQPQHF.